Shown below are 2 T cell receptor beta chains from a single sample sequenced in a study of OX40 agonist ivuxolimab in advanced cancers. Clones were read by immunoSEQ multiplex PCR, and TCRdb kept only the in-frame ones, dropping some. The table includes nearly 85,000 clones, 86% detected once. The sample was CD4+ or CD8+ T cells sorted from blood, taken in a trial of the OX40 agonist ivuxolimab. These receptors were collected from an adult with an advanced solid tumor such as melanoma, head and neck, liver or kidney cancer.

V gene TRBV2 combines with J gene TRBJ1-2; 9 bases line up with TRBD1. V lost 4 bases, J lost 6 bases, and 9 bases stayed unmatched. The CDR3 spans 15 residues. CDR1 SNHLY and CDR2 FYNNEI come from the germline V gene. This CDR3 reads CASSGEGQGRNGYTF. DNA of the CDR3: TGTGCCAGCAGTGGGGAGGGACAGGGAAGGAATGGCTACACCTTC. The full variable domain, with the rest looked up from reference TRBV2 and TRBJ1-2, is EPEVTQTPSHQVTQMGQEVILRCVPISNHLYFYWYRQILGQKVEFLVSFYNNEISEKSEIFDDQFSVERPDGSNFTLKIRSTKLEDSAMYFCASSGEGQGRNGYTFGSGTRLTVV.

V gene TRBV30 combines with J gene TRBJ1-2; D gene ambiguous. The CDR3 extends over 13 amino acids. Germline assignment: CDR1 GTSNPN and CDR2 SVGIG (reference sequence). Trimming shortened V by 4 bases and J by 3 bases, and 12 bases separated the two germline ends. CDR3 loop: CAWIMKLHYGYTF. The CDR3 DNA reads TGTGCCTGGATTATGAAATTGCACTATGGCTACACCTTC.